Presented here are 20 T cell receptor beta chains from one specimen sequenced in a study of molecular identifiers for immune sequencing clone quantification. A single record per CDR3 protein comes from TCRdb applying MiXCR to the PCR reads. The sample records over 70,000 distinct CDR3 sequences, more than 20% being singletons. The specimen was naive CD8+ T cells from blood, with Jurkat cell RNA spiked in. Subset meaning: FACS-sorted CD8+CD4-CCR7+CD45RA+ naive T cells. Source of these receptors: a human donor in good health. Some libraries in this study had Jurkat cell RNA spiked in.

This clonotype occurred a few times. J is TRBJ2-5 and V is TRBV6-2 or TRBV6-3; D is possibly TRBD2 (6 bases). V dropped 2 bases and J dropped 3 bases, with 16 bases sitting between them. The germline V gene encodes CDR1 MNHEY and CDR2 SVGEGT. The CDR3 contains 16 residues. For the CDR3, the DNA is TGTGCCAGCAGTTACCCCTTCGGGGGAGGAAAAGAGACCCAGTACTTC. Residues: CASSYPFGGGKETQYF.

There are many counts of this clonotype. This chain's CDR3 is CASSDGDLGELFF. CDR3 nucleotide sequence: TGTGCCAGCAGCGACGGGGACCTCGGGGAGCTGTTTTTT. The chain couples TRBV9 to TRBJ2-2, with D perhaps assigned TRBD1 or TRBD2 (5 bases each). Germline CDR1 and CDR2: SGDLS and YYNGEE. The V gene lost 3 bases and the J gene lost 7 bases, with 10 bases spanning the gap. The CDR3 loop spans 13 amino acids. The full variable domain, with the rest looked up from reference TRBV9 and TRBJ2-2, is DSGVTQTPKHLITATGQRVTLRCSPRSGDLSVYWYQQSLDQGLQFLIQYYNGEERAKGNILERFSAQQFPDLHSELNLSSLELGDSALYFCASSDGDLGELFFGEGSRLTVL.

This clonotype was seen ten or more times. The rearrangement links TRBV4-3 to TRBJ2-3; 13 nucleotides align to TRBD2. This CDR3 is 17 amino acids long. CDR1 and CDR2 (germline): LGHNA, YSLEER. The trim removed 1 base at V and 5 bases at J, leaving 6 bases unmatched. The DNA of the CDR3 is TGCGCCAGCAGCCAAGCCCTACTAGCGGGGGGGCAAGATACGCAGTATTTT. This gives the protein CASSQALLAGGQDTQYF.

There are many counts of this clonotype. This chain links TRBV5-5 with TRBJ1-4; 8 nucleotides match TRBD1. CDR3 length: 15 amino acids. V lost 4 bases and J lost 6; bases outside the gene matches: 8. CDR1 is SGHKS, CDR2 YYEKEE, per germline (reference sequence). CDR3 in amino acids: CASSLQGGMYEKLFF. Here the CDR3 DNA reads TGTGCCAGCAGCCTACAGGGGGGGATGTATGAAAAACTGTTTTTT.

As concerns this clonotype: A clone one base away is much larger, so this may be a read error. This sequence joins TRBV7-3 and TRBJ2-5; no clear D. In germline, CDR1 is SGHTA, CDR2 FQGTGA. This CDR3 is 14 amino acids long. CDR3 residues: CASSSSNLQATQYF. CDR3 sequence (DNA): TGTGCCAGCAGCTCTTCAAACCTCCAAGCGACCCAGTACTTC.

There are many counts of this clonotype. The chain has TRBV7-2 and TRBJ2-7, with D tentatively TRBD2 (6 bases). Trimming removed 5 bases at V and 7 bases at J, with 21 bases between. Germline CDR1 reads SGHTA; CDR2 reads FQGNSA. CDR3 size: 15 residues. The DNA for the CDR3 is TGTGCCAGCAGCCACTGGGACTTGGCCCGCTTAGAGCAGTACTTC. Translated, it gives CASSHWDLARLEQYF.

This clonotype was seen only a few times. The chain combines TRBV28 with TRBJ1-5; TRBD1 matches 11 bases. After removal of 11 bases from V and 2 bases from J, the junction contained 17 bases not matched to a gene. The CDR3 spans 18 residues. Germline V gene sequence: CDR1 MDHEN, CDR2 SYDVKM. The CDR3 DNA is TGTGCCGTAAAACCGGGACAGGGGGAGAGTATGGGCAATCAGCCCCAGCATTTT. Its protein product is CAVKPGQGESMGNQPQHF.

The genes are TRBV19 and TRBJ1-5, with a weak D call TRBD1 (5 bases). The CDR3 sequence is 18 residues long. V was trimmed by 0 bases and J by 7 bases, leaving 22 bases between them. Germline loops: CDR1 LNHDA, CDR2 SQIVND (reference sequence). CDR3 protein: CASSIDKKTPLWGQPQHF. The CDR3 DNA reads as TGTGCCAGTAGTATAGATAAAAAAACACCTCTCTGGGGCCAGCCCCAGCATTTT. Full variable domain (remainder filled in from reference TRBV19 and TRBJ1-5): DGGITQSPKYLFRKEGQNVTLSCEQNLNHDAMYWYRQDPGQGLRLIYYSQIVNDFQKGDIAEGYSVSREKKESFPLTVTSAQKNPTAFYLCASSIDKKTPLWGQPQHFGDGTRLSIL.

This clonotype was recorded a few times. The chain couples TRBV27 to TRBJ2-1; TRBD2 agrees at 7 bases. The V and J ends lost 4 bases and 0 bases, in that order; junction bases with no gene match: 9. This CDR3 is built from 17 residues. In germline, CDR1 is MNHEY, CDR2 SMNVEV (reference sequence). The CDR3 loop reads CASSSLAVTSSYNEQFF. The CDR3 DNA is TGTGCCAGCAGTTCTCTAGCGGTTACTAGCTCCTACAATGAGCAGTTCTTC.

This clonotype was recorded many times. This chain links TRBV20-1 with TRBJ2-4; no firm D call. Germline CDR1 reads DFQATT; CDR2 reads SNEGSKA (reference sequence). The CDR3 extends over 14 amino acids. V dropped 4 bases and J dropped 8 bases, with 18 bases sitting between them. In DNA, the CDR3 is TGCAGTGCTAAGTTAGATTCGATGATGTACATTCAGTACTTC. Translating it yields CSAKLDSMMYIQYF.

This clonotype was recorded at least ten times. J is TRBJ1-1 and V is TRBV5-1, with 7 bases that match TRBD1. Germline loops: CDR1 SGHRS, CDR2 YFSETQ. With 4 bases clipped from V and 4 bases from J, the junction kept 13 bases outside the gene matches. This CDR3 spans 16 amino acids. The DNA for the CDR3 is TGCGCCAGCAGCCCGGGACAGACTCCAATTCTCACTGAAGCTTTCTTT. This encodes CASSPGQTPILTEAFF.

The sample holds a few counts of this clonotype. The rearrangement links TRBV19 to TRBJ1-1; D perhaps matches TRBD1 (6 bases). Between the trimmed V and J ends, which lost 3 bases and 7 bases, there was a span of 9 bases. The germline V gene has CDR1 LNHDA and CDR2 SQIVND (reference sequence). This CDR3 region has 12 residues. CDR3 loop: CASSIGTNEAFF. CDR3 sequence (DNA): TGTGCCAGTAGTATCGGGACAAATGAAGCTTTCTTT.

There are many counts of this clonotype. The CDR3 DNA sequence: TGTGCCAGCAGTTACTCTACAGGACTACCTGGCTACACCTTC. It encodes CASSYSTGLPGYTF. The chain recombines TRBV6-5 with TRBJ1-2; maybe TRBD1 (5 bases). The CDR3 is made up of 14 amino acids. V lost 0 bases, J lost 7 bases, and 12 bases lay in between. CDR1 and CDR2 from the germline V gene are MNHEY and SVGAGI.

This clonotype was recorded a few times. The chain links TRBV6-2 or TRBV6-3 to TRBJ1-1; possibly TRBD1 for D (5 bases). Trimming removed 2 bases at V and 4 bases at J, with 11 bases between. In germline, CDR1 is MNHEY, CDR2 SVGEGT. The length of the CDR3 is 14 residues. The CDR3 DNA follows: TGTGCCAGCAGTTACGGGGGTGGGATCACTGAAGCTTTCTTT. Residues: CASSYGGGITEAFF.

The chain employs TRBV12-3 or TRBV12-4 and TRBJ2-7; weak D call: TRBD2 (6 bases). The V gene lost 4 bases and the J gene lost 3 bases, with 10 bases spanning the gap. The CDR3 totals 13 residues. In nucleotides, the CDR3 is TGTGCCAGCAGTTGGGACGGGGGCTACGAGCAGTACTTC. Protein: CASSWDGGYEQYF.

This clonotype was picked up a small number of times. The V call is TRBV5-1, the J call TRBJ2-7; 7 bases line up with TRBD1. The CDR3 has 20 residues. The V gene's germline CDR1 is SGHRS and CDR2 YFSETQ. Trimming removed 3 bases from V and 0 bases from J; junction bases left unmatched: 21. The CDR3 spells CASSSDLSGTDAKLSYEQYF. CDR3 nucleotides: TGCGCCAGCAGCTCGGACCTCTCCGGGACAGACGCCAAGCTCTCCTACGAGCAGTACTTC. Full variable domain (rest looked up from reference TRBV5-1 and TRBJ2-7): KAGVTQTPRYLIKTRGQQVTLSCSPISGHRSVSWYQQTPGQGLQFLFEYFSETQRNKGNFPGRFSGRQFSNSRSEMNVSTLELGDSALYLCASSSDLSGTDAKLSYEQYFGPGTRLTVT.

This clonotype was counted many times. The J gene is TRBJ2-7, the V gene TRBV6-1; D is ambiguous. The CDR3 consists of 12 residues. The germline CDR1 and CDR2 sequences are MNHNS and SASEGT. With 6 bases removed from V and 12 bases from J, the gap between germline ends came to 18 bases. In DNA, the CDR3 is TGTGCCAGCAGCCAAGGGTCAGAGCCCGGGTACTTC. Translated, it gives CASSQGSEPGYF.

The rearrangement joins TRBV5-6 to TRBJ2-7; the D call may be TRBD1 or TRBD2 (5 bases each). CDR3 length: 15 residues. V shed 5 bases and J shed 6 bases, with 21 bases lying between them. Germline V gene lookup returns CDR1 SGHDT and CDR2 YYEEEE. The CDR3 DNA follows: TGTGCCAGCAGACTCCAGGGAGCCCCCCTTATCGAGCAGTACTTC. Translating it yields CASRLQGAPLIEQYF.

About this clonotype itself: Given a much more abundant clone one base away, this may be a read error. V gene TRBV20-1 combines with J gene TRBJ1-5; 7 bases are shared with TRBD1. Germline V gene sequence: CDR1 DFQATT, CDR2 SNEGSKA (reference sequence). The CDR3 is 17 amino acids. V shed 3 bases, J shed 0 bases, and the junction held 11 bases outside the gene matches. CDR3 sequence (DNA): TGCAGTGCTAGTGGACACTGGGACAGCCATAGCAATCAGCCCCAGCATTTT. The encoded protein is CSASGHWDSHSNQPQHF.

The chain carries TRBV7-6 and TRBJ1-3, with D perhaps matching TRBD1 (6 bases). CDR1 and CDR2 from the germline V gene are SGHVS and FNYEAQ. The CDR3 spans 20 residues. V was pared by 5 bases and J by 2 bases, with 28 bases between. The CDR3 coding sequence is TGTGCCAGCAGCCCGTCTTGGGACACGGTACTTAGGGAGGCTGGAAACACCATATATTTT. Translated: CASSPSWDTVLREAGNTIYF.